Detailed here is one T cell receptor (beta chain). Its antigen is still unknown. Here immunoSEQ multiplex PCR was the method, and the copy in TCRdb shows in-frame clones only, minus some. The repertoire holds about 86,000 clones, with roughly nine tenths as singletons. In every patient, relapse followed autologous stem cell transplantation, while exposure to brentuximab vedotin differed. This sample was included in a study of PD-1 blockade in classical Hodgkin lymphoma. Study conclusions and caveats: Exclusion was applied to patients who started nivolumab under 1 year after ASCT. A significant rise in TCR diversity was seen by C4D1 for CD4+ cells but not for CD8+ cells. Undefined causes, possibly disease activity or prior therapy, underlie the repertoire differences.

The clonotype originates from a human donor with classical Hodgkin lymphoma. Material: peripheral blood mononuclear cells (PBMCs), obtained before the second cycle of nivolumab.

CDR3 loop: CASSLADRGRHEQYF. The DNA of the CDR3 is TGTGCCAGCTCACTAGCGGACAGGGGGCGCCACGAGCAGTACTTC. V and J are TRBV18 and TRBJ2-7; TRBD1 matches at 11 bases. Germline loops: CDR1 KGHSH, CDR2 LQKENI. There are 15 residues in the CDR3. The V segment lost 4 bases and the J segment 5 bases; nucleotides outside the gene matches: 7.